A selection of T cell receptor beta chains follows, all from one sample in a study of T cell repertoires in cytomegalovirus infection. TCRdb re-called the reads with MiXCR, one entry per CDR3 protein. The repertoire holds about 140,000 distinct CDR3 sequences, with about 6.1% as singletons. The material sequenced was PBMCs. Source of these receptors: a human donor in good health (CMV status not recorded). Some clones in this sample may be carry-over from other donors' samples. Each CDR3 is given with its conserved first and last residue. D genes are given only for firm matches. Clone size is stated in some rows and not others, as once, few, many or a class when expanded.

D gene,V gene,J gene,clone size,CDR3 protein,CDR3 DNA
TRBD2,TRBV5-1,TRBJ2-1,many,CASSLGLAPSYNEQFF,TGCGCCAGCAGCTTGGGACTAGCGCCTTCCTACAATGAGCAGTTCTTC
TRBD2,TRBV7-2,TRBJ2-3,few,CASSLVISGDTDTQYF,TGTGCCAGCAGCTTAGTAATTAGCGGGGACACAGATACGCAGTATTTT
.,TRBV7-2,TRBJ2-1,few,CASSRTSSSYNEQFF,TGTGCCAGCAGCCGGACGTCCAGCTCCTACAATGAGCAGTTCTTC
.,TRBV15,TRBJ2-7,many,CATSRDLRLAEQYF,TGTGCCACCAGCAGAGATCTCAGGCTAGCCGAGCAGTACTTC
.,TRBV20-1,TRBJ2-5,few,CSANPPAQETQYF,TGCAGTGCAAACCCCCCGGCTCAAGAGACCCAGTACTTC
.,TRBV7-2,TRBJ2-1,many,CASRLGGGNEQFF,TGTGCCAGCAGGTTAGGGGGGGGAAATGAGCAGTTCTTC
.,TRBV2,TRBJ1-5,.,CASNLGESGNQPQHF,TGTGCCAGCAACCTAGGGGAGTCGGGCAATCAGCCCCAGCATTTT
TRBD2,TRBV29-1,TRBJ2-3,.,CSVEGVLAEPLDTQYF,TGCAGCGTTGAAGGAGTGCTAGCGGAGCCCTTAGATACGCAGTATTTT
TRBD1,TRBV2,TRBJ2-5,.,CASSNPGQGEETQYF,TGTGCCAGCAGTAACCCCGGACAGGGGGAGGAGACCCAGTACTTC
TRBD2,TRBV9,TRBJ2-1,few,CASSVVPSGYYNEQFF,TGTGCCAGCAGCGTAGTTCCTAGCGGATACTACAATGAGCAGTTCTTC
TRBD1,TRBV15,TRBJ1-1,few,CATSRGGLMGQGFAEAFF,TGTGCCACCAGCAGAGGGGGATTAATGGGACAGGGATTCGCTGAAGCTTTCTTT
TRBD2,TRBV6-2/TRBV6-3,TRBJ2-5,many,CASRAGGYQETQYF,TGTGCCAGCAGAGCGGGGGGGTACCAAGAGACCCAGTACTTC
.,TRBV13,TRBJ1-1,.,CASSTPGGSEAFF,TGTGCCAGCAGCACCCCTGGGGGGTCTGAAGCTTTCTTT
.,TRBV19,TRBJ1-5,many,CASRRATGNQPQHF,TGTGCCAGTAGAAGGGCGACGGGCAATCAGCCCCAGCATTTT
.,TRBV4-2,TRBJ1-5,many,CASSQDQTVYQPQHF,TGTGCCAGCAGCCAAGATCAGACGGTCTATCAGCCCCAGCATTTT
.,TRBV5-1,TRBJ1-1,.,CASSRQANEAFF,TGCGCCAGCAGCAGACAGGCAAACGAAGCTTTCTTT
TRBD1,TRBV2,TRBJ2-7,.,CASIPGQGRTYEQYF,TGTGCCAGCATCCCGGGACAGGGGAGGACCTACGAGCAGTACTTC
.,TRBV7-8,TRBJ1-5,many,CASSLGGGRQPQHF,TGTGCCAGCAGCCTGGGCGGGGGCAGGCAGCCCCAGCATTTT
.,TRBV28,TRBJ2-5,many,CASCPQGETQYF,TGTGCCAGCTGCCCTCAGGGGGAGACCCAGTACTTC
.,TRBV7-8,TRBJ2-5,many,CASSDKRTRETQYF,TGTGCCAGCAGCGATAAAAGGACGAGGGAGACCCAGTACTTC
.,TRBV10-1,TRBJ2-6,few,CASSDSGTSGANVLTF,TGCGCCAGCAGTGACTCAGGGACCTCTGGGGCCAACGTCCTGACTTTC
.,TRBV20-1,TRBJ2-5,few,CSARDPLGGKTQYF,TGCAGTGCTAGAGATCCTCTGGGGGGAAAGACCCAGTACTTC
TRBD1,TRBV2,TRBJ1-6,few,CASSSPTGGYNSPLHF,TGTGCCAGCTCGTCTCCGACAGGGGGATATAATTCACCCCTCCACTTT
TRBD1,TRBV7-3,TRBJ2-7,many,CASSVDGTGAYEQYF,TGTGCCAGCAGCGTCGATGGGACAGGGGCTTACGAGCAGTACTTC
TRBD1,TRBV28,TRBJ1-5,many,CASRATGGSNQPQHF,TGTGCCAGCAGGGCGACAGGGGGTAGCAATCAGCCCCAGCATTTT
.,TRBV7-2,TRBJ2-3,many,CASRMATSTDTQYF,TGTGCCAGCAGGATGGCAACTAGCACAGATACGCAGTATTTT
.,TRBV12-5,TRBJ2-7,many,CASGLVLEDFSSYEQYF,TGTGCTAGTGGTTTGGTACTTGAGGATTTTAGCTCCTACGAGCAGTACTTC
TRBD1,TRBV6-4,TRBJ2-2,.,CASSAGTGYSGELFF,TGTGCCAGCAGCGCCGGGACAGGGTACTCCGGGGAGCTGTTTTTT
.,TRBV7-3,TRBJ1-1,many,CASRLTGGTEAFF,TGTGCCAGCAGACTGACAGGAGGTACTGAAGCTTTCTTT
TRBD1,TRBV11-3,TRBJ2-2,.,CASSNQGARITGELFF,TGTGCCAGCAGCAATCAGGGGGCGCGAATCACCGGGGAGCTGTTTTTT
TRBD2,TRBV7-2,TRBJ2-1,many,CASSFRTSPNEQFF,TGTGCCAGCAGCTTCCGGACTAGTCCCAATGAGCAGTTCTTC
TRBD2,TRBV29-1,TRBJ2-5,few,CSVGSGGETQYF,TGCAGCGTTGGGAGCGGGGGGGAGACCCAGTACTTC
.,TRBV12-3/TRBV12-4,TRBJ2-2,many,CASSDTGTLNTGELFF,TGTGCCAGCAGTGACACCGGGACTCTTAACACCGGGGAGCTGTTTTTT
.,TRBV27,TRBJ2-1,.,CASSTRQGFNNEQFF,TGTGCCAGCAGCACCCGGCAGGGGTTCAACAATGAGCAGTTCTTC
TRBD1,TRBV11-2,TRBJ2-1,many,CASSPLPGQGSQGNEQFF,TGTGCCAGCAGCCCCCTCCCGGGACAGGGGTCCCAGGGCAATGAGCAGTTCTTC
.,TRBV7-2,TRBJ1-6,many,CASSFERASPLHF,TGTGCCAGCAGCTTCGAAAGAGCTTCACCCCTCCACTTT
.,TRBV11-2,TRBJ2-1,many,CASSIHPLDNEQFF,TGTGCCAGCAGCATCCACCCCCTAGACAATGAGCAGTTCTTC
.,TRBV14,TRBJ1-5,many,CASSLGKNQPQHF,TGTGCCAGCAGCTTAGGAAAAAATCAGCCCCAGCATTTT
.,TRBV28,TRBJ2-7,many,CASSLASGQYF,TGTGCCAGCAGTTTAGCCTCGGGGCAGTACTTC
.,TRBV7-8,TRBJ2-1,many,CASFPYRQNNEQFF,TGTGCCAGCTTCCCTTACCGACAAAACAATGAGCAGTTCTTC
.,TRBV19,TRBJ1-1,many,CASSIDLTGGTEAFF,TGTGCCAGTAGTATAGATCTGACAGGCGGAACTGAAGCTTTCTTT
TRBD1,TRBV12-3/TRBV12-4,TRBJ2-1,many,CASSSQGASYINEQFF,TGTGCCAGCAGCTCACAGGGGGCATCGTATATCAATGAGCAGTTCTTC
TRBD2,TRBV2,TRBJ2-1,few,CASRARRGGALNVNEQFF,TGTGCCAGCAGAGCTCGGCGCGGGGGGGCCCTCAACGTAAATGAGCAGTTCTTC
.,TRBV6-2/TRBV6-3,TRBJ2-7,few,CASTEVVRDEQYF,TGTGCCAGCACCGAGGTAGTCCGGGACGAGCAGTACTTC
.,TRBV29-1,TRBJ1-6,.,CSVSDGAYNSPLHF,TGCAGCGTTTCCGACGGGGCCTATAATTCACCCCTCCACTTT
.,TRBV7-9,TRBJ1-3,many,CASSRVVGTMSSGNTIYF,TGTGCCAGCAGCAGAGTCGTGGGGACGATGAGCTCTGGAAACACCATATATTTT
TRBD1,TRBV7-1,TRBJ1-6,.,CASSSQYPGQLLHF,TGTGCCAGCAGCTCACAATACCCGGGACAGCTCCTCCACTTT